This entry is about one TCR beta chain. Its antigen is not known. Germline-derived CDR1 and CDR2 are SGHDT and YYEEEE. The V end lost 2 bases, the J end lost 4 bases, and 15 bases lay between the germline ends. The CDR3 length is 16 residues. This specimen comes from a study of OX40 agonist ivuxolimab in advanced cancers. Study-wide background: The drug used for patients, ivuxolimab, was an agonistic anti-OX40 (CD134) antibody. Aged about 23 to 90 with a mean of approximately 57 years, they were roughly 83% male.

Broader study findings: CD4+ and CD8+ T cells in blood underwent clonal expansion by week 6 at 0.1 to 3.0 mg/kg.

Only in-frame clones appear in the TCRdb table, and some are missing; sequencing was by immunoSEQ multiplex PCR. The sample has some 61,000 clones, 77% seen once. This chain links TRBV5-6 with TRBJ2-2, with D possibly TRBD2 on 5 matching bases. The sample in question was CD4+ or CD8+ T cells sorted from blood, obtained in a trial of the OX40 agonist ivuxolimab. This receptor was taken from an adult with an advanced solid tumor such as melanoma, head and neck, liver or kidney cancer. CDR3 sequence: CASSFGGPLSTGELFF. CDR3 DNA sequence: TGTGCCAGCAGCTTCGGCGGGCCTCTGAGCACCGGGGAGCTGTTTTTT.